This TCR beta chain was sequenced during a study of blood T cell repertoires in COVID-19. As for the study in general: T cells, B-cell-depleted T cells, or PBMCs supplied cDNA or gDNA.

V gave up 5 bases and J gave up 7 bases; unmatched junction bases: 8. The CDR3 is 15 amino acids. Germline V gene sequence: CDR1 SGHTA, CDR2 FQGNSA. This clone was found once. Produced via immunoSEQ multiplex PCR; TCRdb's table is partial and in-frame only. Among 150,000 to 200,000 clones, 86% were seen once, and the ten largest hold around 6.6%. The TCR originated in a man aged 45-60 years with active or convalescent COVID-19. The sequenced material came from peripheral blood. The chain is built from TRBV7-2 and TRBJ2-4; 10 bases map to TRBD1. The CDR3 DNA is TGTGCCAGCAGCCCATCAGGGACAGGGGTGAACATTCAGTACTTC. Residues: CASSPSGTGVNIQYF.